This T cell receptor beta chain was captured by sequencing in a study of neoadjuvant nivolumab and ipilimumab in lung cancer. TCRdb keeps only in-frame clones here, not all; method: immunoSEQ multiplex PCR. Among 20,000 to 25,000 clones listed, approximately 77% were seen once. CDR1 is SGHTA, CDR2 FQGNSA, per germline. The V and J ends lost 6 bases and 7 bases, in that order; junction bases with no gene match: 9. CDR3 size: 13 residues. This receptor was obtained from an adult with non-small cell lung cancer. The chain recombines TRBV7-2 with TRBJ2-7; 7 bases agree with TRBD2. Sequenced here: peripheral blood, sampled before neoadjuvant nivolumab, alone or with ipilimumab. This CDR3 reads CASSRRGGTEQYF. For the CDR3, the DNA is TGTGCCAGCAGTCGGAGGGGAGGGACTGAGCAGTACTTC.